The rows below give T cell receptor beta chains drawn from one sample of a study of CD8 T cells in Susac syndrome. One entry per CDR3 protein results from TCRdb running MiXCR on the immunoSEQ multiplex PCR reads. Found here are 230,000 or so distinct CDR3 sequences, about 95% of them singletons; the top ten hold 0.08% to 0.095%. The sample was CD4+ T cells from PBMCs. Receptors were obtained from a human donor with multiple sclerosis. CDR3s include the opening cysteine and the closing phenylalanine or tryptophan. Each record gives: V gene, D gene, J gene, CDR3 DNA, CDR3 protein. A D gene is named only where the DNA matches it firmly.

>TRBV7-3|.|TRBJ2-3
TGTGCCAGCAGCTTAACGTTGGGTCATACGCAGTATTTT
CASSLTLGHTQYF
>TRBV5-1|.|TRBJ2-7
TGCGCCAGCAGCTTGGTGGGTCCGGGGGACGAGCAGTACTTC
CASSLVGPGDEQYF
>TRBV10-3|.|TRBJ2-5
TGTGCCATCAGTGGGCGACACCTCCAAGAGACCCAGTACTTC
CAISGRHLQETQYF
>TRBV7-9|.|TRBJ2-2
TGTGCCAGCAGCTTAGTGATCGGGGAGCTGTTTTTT
CASSLVIGELFF
>TRBV6-5|.|TRBJ1-2
TGTGCCAGCGCCAACTACGGGGGAGGCTACACCTTC
CASANYGGGYTF
>TRBV5-1|TRBD2|TRBJ2-3
TGCGCCAGCAGCAGGACGACTAGCGGGAGGACGGATACGCAGTATTTT
CASSRTTSGRTDTQYF
>TRBV30|.|TRBJ2-7
TGTGCCTGGAGAGAAAGCAGACGTTACCGGGGCTCCTACGAGCAGTACTTC
CAWRESRRYRGSYEQYF
>TRBV2|.|TRBJ2-7
TGTGCCAGCAGTGTGAGGATCCACGAGCAGTACTTC
CASSVRIHEQYF
>TRBV6-2/TRBV6-3|.|TRBJ2-1
TGTGCCAGCACCCGCGGGACGGCTCGGGGCTCCTACAATGAGCAGTTCTTC
CASTRGTARGSYNEQFF
>TRBV30|.|TRBJ2-2
TGTGCCTGGAGTATGTTGGCCGGGGAGCTGTTTTTT
CAWSMLAGELFF
>TRBV11-2|TRBD2|TRBJ2-1
TGTGCCAGCAGCTTGTTGACTGGCGGGGGCAATGAGCAGTTCTTC
CASSLLTGGGNEQFF
>TRBV15|TRBD1|TRBJ2-5
TGTGCCACCAGCAGAGAACCGGGACAGTTAATTCAAGAGACCCAGTACTTC
CATSREPGQLIQETQYF